This T cell receptor (beta chain) was observed in a study of CD8+CD57+ T cells in acquired aplastic anemia. The study's findings and limits: Comparison of patients with controls identified 25 to 30 shared CD8+ CDR3 sequences. Researchers reported that CD8+ Simpson's diversity was not significantly different in patients versus controls.

CDR3 and TCR beta VDJ profiling relied on a genomic DNA template. TCRdb ran MiXCR on the reads and lists one entry per CDR3 protein. The sample shows under 350,000 distinct CDR3 sequences, 45% to 65% of them seen only once. On this clonotype itself: Its matching antigen is unknown.

The length of the CDR3 is 15 residues. CDR1 and CDR2 from the germline V gene are MNHEY and SVGAGI. All sequencing subjects had displayed CD8+CD57+ cell expansion on flow cytometry. V is TRBV6-5 and J is TRBJ2-1; possibly TRBD1 or TRBD2 for D (5 bases each). The clonotype was recovered from a human donor with aplastic anemia. The specimen was sorted CD4+, CD8+, or CD8+CD57+ T cells (not recorded which) from PBMCs. CDR3 DNA sequence: TGTGCTTGTCGGGGTGACAGTGGCTCCTACAATGAGCAGTTCTTC. It translates to CACRGDSGSYNEQFF.